These 28 T cell receptor beta chains were all obtained from the same sample, sequenced in a study of CD8 T cells in ankylosing spondylitis. General study findings and limits: What seemed typical of ankylosing spondylitis blood was a TCR beta motif built from several highly homologous variants.

For these receptors, no antigen is known. MiXCR, applied by TCRdb to the 5' RACE reads, yields one record per CDR3 protein. The sample has more than 400,000 distinct CDR3 sequences, about 5.7% seen once; the top ten hold 3% to 4%. Sequencing used blood, either unsorted or a sorted T cell fraction (not recorded which). These receptors came from a male donor with ankylosing spondylitis.

This clonotype was counted ten times or more. J is TRBJ1-2 and V is TRBV5-1; 7 positions match TRBD1. In germline, CDR1 is SGHRS, CDR2 YFSETQ. J was trimmed by 4 bases and V by 5 bases; bases with no gene match: 8. The CDR3 contains 14 residues. CDR3 DNA sequence: TGCGCCAGCAGTCCAAGACAGGGATTCTATGGCTACACCTTC. Translated, it gives CASSPRQGFYGYTF.

This clonotype was observed many times. V and J are TRBV7-2 and TRBJ2-3, with TRBD2 matching over 10 bases. The ends lost 5 bases at V and 5 bases at J; junction bases unmatched: 10. Germline CDR1 is SGHTA and CDR2 is FQGNSA. The CDR3 runs to 16 residues. CDR3 coding DNA: TGTGCCAGCAGCCTATACTTAGCGGGGGGCCGAGATACGCAGTATTTT. Its translation is CASSLYLAGGRDTQYF. Supplemented by reference TRBV7-2 and TRBJ2-3, the full variable domain reads GAGVSQSPSNKVTEKGKDVELRCDPISGHTALYWYRQSLGQGLEFLIYFQGNSAPDKSGLPSDRFSAERTGGSVSTLTIQRTQQEDSAVYLCASSLYLAGGRDTQYFGPGTRLTVL.

The gene calls are TRBV2 and TRBJ2-5; a possible D gene is TRBD2 (5 bases). CDR1 is SNHLY and CDR2 is FYNNEI in the germline V gene. Trimming took off 3 bases at V and 5 bases at J, with 13 bases between the two ends. CDR3 length: 14 amino acids. The DNA of the CDR3 is TGTGCCAGCAGTGATTTCGAGGGTGGCGAGACCCAGTACTTC. Its protein is CASSDFEGGETQYF.

This clonotype was counted many times. The chain recombines TRBV25-1 with TRBJ2-7, with D perhaps TRBD1 or TRBD2 (5 bases each). Trimming left V 6 bases short and J 3 bases short, with 12 bases between. The CDR3 covers 13 residues. CDR1 and CDR2 (germline): MGHDK, SYGVNS. The DNA of the CDR3 is TGTGCCAGCAGGTCCCAGAGGGGCTACGAGCAGTACTTC. Translation gives CASRSQRGYEQYF.

This clonotype has ten or more counts. The chain has TRBV29-1 and TRBJ1-1; D gene ambiguous. This CDR3 contains 10 residues. Trimming took off 2 bases at V and 8 bases at J, with 6 bases between the two ends. The germline V gene encodes CDR1 SQVTM and CDR2 ANQGSEA. In DNA form, the CDR3 reads TGCAGCGTTGAACCCGAGGAAGCTTTCTTT. This sequence encodes CSVEPEEAFF.

This clonotype was counted ten times or more. V gene TRBV27 combines with J gene TRBJ1-1; D is uncertain. This CDR3 is 14 amino acids long. Trimming stripped 3 bases from V and 5 bases from J, with 13 bases between. The germline V gene encodes CDR1 MNHEY and CDR2 SMNVEV (reference sequence). For the CDR3, the DNA is TGTGCCAGCAGTTTCTTTGGTTTTTCGACTGAAGCTTTCTTT. Translated: CASSFFGFSTEAFF.

This clonotype was counted a few times. This chain's CDR3 is CASSWGDRRGLETQYF. Written as DNA, the CDR3 is TGCGCCAGCAGCTGGGGGGACAGGCGAGGCCTCGAGACCCAGTACTTC. This sequence joins TRBV5-1 and TRBJ2-5; 8 positions agree with TRBD1. With V trimmed by 3 bases and J by 5 bases, 12 bases remained unmatched. CDR3 size: 16 residues. In germline, CDR1 is SGHRS, CDR2 YFSETQ.

This clonotype was seen repeatedly, ten times or more. The chain has TRBV20-1 and TRBJ2-1; 14 nucleotides align to TRBD2. The CDR3 is 17 residues long. The V segment lost 1 base and the J segment 6 bases; nucleotides outside the gene matches: 8. Germline loops: CDR1 DFQATT, CDR2 SNEGSKA (reference sequence). The CDR3 sequence is CSARGSTSGRAGNEQFF. CDR3 bases: TGCAGTGCTAGAGGCTCGACTAGCGGGAGGGCTGGCAATGAGCAGTTCTTC.

This clonotype was counted ten times or more. The chain uses TRBV5-4 and TRBJ1-2; D unresolved. The V end lost 4 bases, the J end lost 8 bases, and 12 bases lay between the germline ends. There are 12 residues in the CDR3. Germline loops: CDR1 SGHNT, CDR2 YYREEE (reference sequence). The CDR3 sequence: CASSKGVGGYTF. CDR3 nucleotides: TGTGCCAGCAGCAAGGGTGTAGGAGGCTACACCTTC.

To note about this clonotype: Possible read error: a much larger clone is one base away. V gene TRBV4-3 combines with J gene TRBJ1-4, with D unclear. CDR1 is LGHNA and CDR2 is YSLEER in the germline V gene. This CDR3 comprises 13 residues. The CDR3 DNA reads TGCGCCAGCCGCGGACCGTTTAATGAAAAACTGATTTTT. This codes for CASRGPFNEKLIF.

This clonotype was found many times. This chain links TRBV7-9 with TRBJ1-2; weak D call: TRBD1 (6 bases). The CDR3 spans 15 residues. The V gene lost 5 bases and the J gene lost 6 bases, with 19 bases spanning the gap. Germline CDR1 SEHNR, CDR2 FQNEAQ (reference sequence). For the CDR3, the DNA is TGTGCCAGCAGCCCAAGGACAGCCAGAGAAGATGGCTACACCTTC. Translated: CASSPRTAREDGYTF.

This clonotype was seen repeatedly, ten times or more. The genes are TRBV29-1 and TRBJ2-1, with a possible D match to TRBD1 (6 bases). V was pared by 4 bases and J by 8 bases, with 9 bases between. Germline V CDR1 and CDR2: SQVTM, ANQGSEA. The CDR3 totals 11 residues. CDR3 coding DNA: TGCAGCGTTGGACCAGGGGATGAGCAGTTCTTC. This encodes CSVGPGDEQFF.

The genes are TRBV5-1 and TRBJ1-1; 7 nucleotides align to TRBD1. CDR3 size: 14 residues. Losses at the gene ends were 4 bases for V and 3 bases for J; bases not matched to a gene: 6. Germline V gene sequence: CDR1 SGHRS, CDR2 YFSETQ. The CDR3 sequence: CASSPTGSHTEAFF. The CDR3 nucleotides read TGCGCCAGCAGCCCGACAGGGTCCCACACTGAAGCTTTCTTT. Based on the CDR3 plus reference TRBV5-1 and TRBJ1-1, the full variable domain is KAGVTQTPRYLIKTRGQQVTLSCSPISGHRSVSWYQQTPGQGLQFLFEYFSETQRNKGNFPGRFSGRQFSNSRSEMNVSTLELGDSALYLCASSPTGSHTEAFFGQGTRLTVV.

This clonotype has at least ten counts. This chain links TRBV6-1 with TRBJ2-1; a weak D match, TRBD2 (6 bases). The V end lost 0 bases, the J end lost 3 bases, and 9 bases lay between the germline ends. This CDR3 is built from 15 residues. The germline V gene has CDR1 MNHNS and CDR2 SASEGT. CDR3: CASSEAGTLYNEQFF. The CDR3 DNA is TGTGCCAGCAGTGAAGCCGGGACTCTCTACAATGAGCAGTTCTTC.

This clonotype was found a few times. The chain links TRBV10-3 to TRBJ1-2; no clear D gene. This CDR3 spans 12 amino acids. The germline V and J ends were trimmed by 8 bases and 4 bases, with 11 bases remaining between them. Germline CDR1 is ENHRY and CDR2 is SYGVKD. The CDR3 DNA reads as TGTGCCATCGGTGGGGAGGCCTATGGCTACACCTTC. Its protein is CAIGGEAYGYTF.

At least ten counts were recorded for this clonotype. The chain recombines TRBV20-1 with TRBJ2-1, with 11 bases aligning to TRBD2. This CDR3 region has 13 residues. Germline lookup yields CDR1 DFQATT and CDR2 SNEGSKA (reference sequence). The V segment lost 5 bases and the J segment 9 bases; nucleotides outside the gene matches: 6. The CDR3 reads CSALAGGRSEQFF. In DNA form, the CDR3 reads TGCAGTGCTTTAGCGGGGGGGCGGAGTGAGCAGTTCTTC.

This chain connects TRBV20-1 to TRBJ2-7; D uncertain. CDR1 DFQATT and CDR2 SNEGSKA come from the germline V gene (reference sequence). V lost 0 bases and J lost 2, with 14 bases in between. The CDR3 is made up of 15 amino acids. This chain's CDR3 is CSARDPIAGAYEQYF. Written as DNA, the CDR3 is TGCAGTGCTAGAGACCCCATTGCAGGCGCCTACGAGCAGTACTTC.

This clonotype was observed many times. V usage is TRBV6-5 and J usage is TRBJ2-3; 9 bases line up with TRBD2. V gave up 1 base and J gave up 1 base; unmatched junction bases: 9. The germline V gene has CDR1 MNHEY and CDR2 SVGAGI. The CDR3 is made up of 18 amino acids. The CDR3 nucleotides are TGTGCCAGCAGTTACTTTACCGGGACTAGCCGACGCACAGATACGCAGTATTTT. Its translation: CASSYFTGTSRRTDTQYF.

This clonotype has at least ten counts. The chain uses TRBV20-1 and TRBJ1-2; tentatively, D is TRBD1 (5 bases). CDR3 length equals 13 residues. The germline gives CDR1 DFQATT, CDR2 SNEGSKA (reference sequence). V was cut by 5 bases and J by 4 bases, with 14 bases left in between. CDR3 residues: CSAPKSGSYGYTF. DNA of the CDR3: TGCAGTGCTCCTAAATCAGGGAGCTATGGCTACACCTTC.

This clonotype was counted ten times or more. This chain uses TRBV4-3 with TRBJ1-4; no reliable D call. V lost 0 bases to trimming and J lost 8 bases, with 4 bases between them. Germline V CDR1 and CDR2: LGHNA, YSLEER. This CDR3 is 12 amino acids long. This CDR3 is CASSQDGEKLFF. The CDR3 DNA is TGCGCCAGCAGCCAAGATGGCGAAAAACTGTTTTTT.

This clonotype was recorded many times. CDR3: CASSLRGPDTGELFF. CDR3 sequence (DNA): TGCGCCAGCAGCTTGAGGGGGCCGGACACCGGGGAGCTGTTTTTT. V usage is TRBV5-1 and J usage is TRBJ2-2, with 7 bases fitting TRBD1. The CDR3 covers 15 residues. Germline CDR1 is SGHRS and CDR2 is YFSETQ. V was pared by 1 base and J by 3 bases, with 3 bases of the junction left unmatched.

This clonotype was seen many times. The chain joins TRBV7-2 to TRBJ2-7; 7 bases map to TRBD1. V dropped 6 bases and J dropped 1; count of bases not matched to a gene: 6. The CDR3 runs to 14 residues. CDR1 SGHTA and CDR2 FQGNSA come from the germline V gene. This CDR3 is CASSAQTGSYEQYF. As DNA, the CDR3 is TGTGCCAGCAGTGCCCAGACAGGGTCCTACGAGCAGTACTTC.

This clonotype was seen a handful of times. The gene calls are TRBV20-1 and TRBJ2-2, with 9 positions matching TRBD2. There are 16 residues in the CDR3. The V gene's germline CDR1 is DFQATT and CDR2 SNEGSKA (reference sequence). V was pared by 3 bases and J by 3 bases, with 8 bases of the junction left unmatched. CDR3 nucleotides: TGCAGTGCTAGCCTAGCGGGGTCCTTCTACACCGGGGAGCTGTTTTTT. It is translated as CSASLAGSFYTGELFF.

This clonotype was recorded at least ten times. The chain joins TRBV20-1 to TRBJ2-3; no clear D. CDR1 and CDR2 (germline): DFQATT, SNEGSKA (reference sequence). The CDR3 totals 13 residues. V was pared by 5 bases and J by 0 bases, with 9 bases between. CDR3: CSAPPGSTDTQYF. For the CDR3, the DNA is TGCAGTGCTCCCCCAGGTAGCACAGATACGCAGTATTTT.

This chain uses TRBV11-2 with TRBJ1-1; D is perhaps TRBD1 (5 bases). Trimming stripped 6 bases from V and 0 bases from J, with 11 bases between. The CDR3 consists of 14 residues. Germline CDR1 SGHAT, CDR2 FQNNGV. The CDR3 DNA reads as TGTGCCAGCAGGCCGGGACTCTTGAACACTGAAGCTTTCTTT. This encodes CASRPGLLNTEAFF.

This clonotype has at least ten counts. This chain connects TRBV20-1 to TRBJ2-3, with D possibly matching TRBD1 (5 bases). This CDR3 is built from 14 residues. Germline V lookup: CDR1 DFQATT, CDR2 SNEGSKA (reference sequence). Trimming removed 3 bases at V and 5 bases at J, with 15 bases between. CDR3 protein: CSARERIRGDTQYF. The CDR3 nucleotides are TGCAGTGCTAGGGAGCGCATAAGGGGAGATACGCAGTATTTT.

This clonotype was detected ten times or more. This sequence joins TRBV5-1 and TRBJ1-5; TRBD1 might be the D (6 bases). Trimming cost V 3 bases and J 2 bases, with 12 bases left between them. CDR1 is SGHRS, CDR2 YFSETQ, per germline. The CDR3 is 15 amino acids. Here the CDR3 reads CASSSGEAGNQPQHF. In DNA form, the CDR3 reads TGCGCCAGCAGCTCAGGGGAGGCGGGCAATCAGCCCCAGCATTTT.

At least ten counts were recorded for this clonotype. The chain joins TRBV29-1 to TRBJ2-5, with TRBD2 as a possible D gene (6 bases). This CDR3 region has 17 residues. The V end was cut by 3 bases, the J end by 2 bases, with 22 bases between. CDR1 and CDR2 (germline): SQVTM, ANQGSEA. CDR3 region: CSVELFGSPPPQETQYF. DNA of the CDR3: TGCAGCGTTGAGTTGTTCGGGAGTCCCCCCCCACAAGAGACCCAGTACTTC.